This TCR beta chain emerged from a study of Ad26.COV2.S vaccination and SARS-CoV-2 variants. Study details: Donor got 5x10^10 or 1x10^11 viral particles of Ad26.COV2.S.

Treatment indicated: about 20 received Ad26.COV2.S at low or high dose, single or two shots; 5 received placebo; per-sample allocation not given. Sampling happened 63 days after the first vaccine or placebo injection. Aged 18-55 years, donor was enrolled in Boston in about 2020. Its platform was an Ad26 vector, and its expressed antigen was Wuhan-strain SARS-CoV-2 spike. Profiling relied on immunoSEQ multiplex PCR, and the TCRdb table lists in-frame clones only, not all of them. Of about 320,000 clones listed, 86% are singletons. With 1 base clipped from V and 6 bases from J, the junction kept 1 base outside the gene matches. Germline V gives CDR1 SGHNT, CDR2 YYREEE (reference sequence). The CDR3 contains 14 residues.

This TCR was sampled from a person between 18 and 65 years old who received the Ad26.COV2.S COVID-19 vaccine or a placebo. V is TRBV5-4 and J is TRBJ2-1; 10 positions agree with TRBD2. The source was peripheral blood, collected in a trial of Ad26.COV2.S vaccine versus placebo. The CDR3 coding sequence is TGTGCCAGCAGCTTGACTAGCGGGGTCAATGAGCAGTTCTTC. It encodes CASSLTSGVNEQFF.